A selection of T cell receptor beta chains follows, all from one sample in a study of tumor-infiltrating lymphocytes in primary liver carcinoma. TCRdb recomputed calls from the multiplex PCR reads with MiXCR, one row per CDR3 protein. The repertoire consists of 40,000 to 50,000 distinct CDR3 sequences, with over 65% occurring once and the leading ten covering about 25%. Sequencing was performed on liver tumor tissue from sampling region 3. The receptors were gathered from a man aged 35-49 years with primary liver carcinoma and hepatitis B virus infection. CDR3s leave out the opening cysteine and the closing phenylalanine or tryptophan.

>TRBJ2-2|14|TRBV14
ASSQSRAANTGELF
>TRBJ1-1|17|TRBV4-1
ASSQDRGGGGLMNTEAF
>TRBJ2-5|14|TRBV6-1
ASCDLIWTGRETQY
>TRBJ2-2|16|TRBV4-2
ASSQPGTGGSNTGELF
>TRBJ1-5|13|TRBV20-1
SARDRMHPDQPQH
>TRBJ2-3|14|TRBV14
ASSQDLPGDADTQY
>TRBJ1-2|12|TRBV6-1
ASSTLQGSNGYT
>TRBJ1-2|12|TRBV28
ASRGQGADYGYT
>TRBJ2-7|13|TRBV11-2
AGSSTGDRRYEQY
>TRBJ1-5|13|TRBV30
AWSVMGRLNQPQH
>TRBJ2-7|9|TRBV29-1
STRVAYEQC
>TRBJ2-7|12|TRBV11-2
TSSFVESYYEQY
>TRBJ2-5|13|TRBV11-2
ASRSRDSAQETQY
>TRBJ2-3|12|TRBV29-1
GVEANSGTGTQY
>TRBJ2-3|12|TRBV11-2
ASSLSMGSETQY
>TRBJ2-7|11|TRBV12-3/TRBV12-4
ASSQLEGYEQY
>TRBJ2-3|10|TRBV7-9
ASSSGPDAQY
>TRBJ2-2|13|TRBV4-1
ASSQAVANTGELF
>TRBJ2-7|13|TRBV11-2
ASSLQGTGPREQN
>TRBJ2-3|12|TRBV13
ASSLGQGTDTQC
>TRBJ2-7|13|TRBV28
ASSPQSGQPYEPY
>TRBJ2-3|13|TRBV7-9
ASSLVGGSTDTQY
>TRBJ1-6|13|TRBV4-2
ATSLLDSENSPLH
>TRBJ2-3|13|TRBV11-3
ASSLEGRSGDTQY
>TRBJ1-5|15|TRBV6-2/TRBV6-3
ASSYYGQGLGNQPQH
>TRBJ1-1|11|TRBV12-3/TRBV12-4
ACSLRMNTEAF
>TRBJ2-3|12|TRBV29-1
SVEDVERVDTQY
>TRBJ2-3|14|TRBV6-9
ANSSSWTSGPDTQY
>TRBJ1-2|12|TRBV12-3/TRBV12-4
ASSRGQGAGGYN
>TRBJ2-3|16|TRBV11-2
ASSLTSSGRAWRDKQY
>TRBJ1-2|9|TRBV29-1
NLDRVLGYT
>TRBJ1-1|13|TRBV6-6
ASSPWTIMSTEAF
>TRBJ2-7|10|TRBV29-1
SARGDKEGQY
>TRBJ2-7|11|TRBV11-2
VSSLERCAEQY
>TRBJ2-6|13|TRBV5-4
ASSLVNPGAMVLT
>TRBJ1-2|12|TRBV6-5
ASSYKGLYNGYT
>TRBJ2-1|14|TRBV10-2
ASSLTTGSSYSEQF
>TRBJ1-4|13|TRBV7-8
AGSLATGGLEKLF
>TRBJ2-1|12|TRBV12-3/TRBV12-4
ASTRTSGSNEPF
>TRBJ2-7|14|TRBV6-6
ASSYSGGLTCYEQY
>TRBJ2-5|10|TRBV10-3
AISLDKQTRD
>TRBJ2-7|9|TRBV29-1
RGRVAYEQY
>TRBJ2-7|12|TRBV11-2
ASSLTNTTYEQY
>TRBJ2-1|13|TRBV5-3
ARSSRDRAYNEQF
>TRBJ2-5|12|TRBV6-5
ASSYGSSQETQY
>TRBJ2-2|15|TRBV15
ATSSRPGLAGPGELF
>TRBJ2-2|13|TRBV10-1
ASSVAGAGTEELF
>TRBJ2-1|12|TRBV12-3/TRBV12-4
ASSEGGGGNEQF
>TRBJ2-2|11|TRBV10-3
VISGSNTWGLF
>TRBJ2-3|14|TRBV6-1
ASSPRTSGTTDTHY
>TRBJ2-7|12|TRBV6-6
ASRPRTQAREQY
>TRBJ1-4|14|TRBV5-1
ASSSGTEGTNEKLF
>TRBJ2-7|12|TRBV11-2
ASSLTDTVYEKY